These 14 T cell receptor beta chains originate from one sample sequenced in a study of control samples from healthy donors and cancer patients. Data came from immunoSEQ multiplex PCR; TCRdb stores just in-frame clones and leaves some out. The data contain some 210,000 clones, roughly nine tenths of them singletons. Material for sequencing was blood. The receptors here all came from a man in his thirties or forties in good health.

The chain uses TRBV5-1 and TRBJ1-1; the D gene is possibly TRBD1 (5 bases). CDR1 is SGHRS, CDR2 YFSETQ, per germline. The length of the CDR3 is 15 residues. V lost 3 bases and J 3 bases, leaving 15 bases between the germline ends. The CDR3 sequence is CASSSSTADYTEAFF. CDR3 coding DNA: TGCGCCAGCAGCTCCTCGACAGCCGACTACACTGAAGCTTTCTTT.

The chain recombines TRBV6-5 with TRBJ1-1; TRBD1 matches 7 bases. The CDR3 loop spans 13 amino acids. J gave up 4 bases and V 6 bases, and 5 bases lay outside the gene matches. Germline loops: CDR1 MNHEY, CDR2 SVGAGI. The CDR3 here is CASSRQGSTEAFF. The CDR3 region has the DNA TGTGCCAGCAGCCGACAGGGAAGCACTGAAGCTTTCTTT.

V is TRBV14 and J is TRBJ1-6; D is unresolved. CDR1 SGHDN and CDR2 FVKESK come from the germline V gene. CDR3 size: 13 residues. V lost 0 bases and J 15 bases, leaving 12 bases between the germline ends. The CDR3 nucleotides read TGTGCCAGCAGCCAAGATTTGGGGATATTCCTCCACTTT. This encodes CASSQDLGIFLHF.

V and J are TRBV9 and TRBJ2-3, with a weak D call TRBD2 (6 bases). V gave up 1 base and J gave up 0 bases, with 18 bases separating them. The germline gives CDR1 SGDLS, CDR2 YYNGEE. The CDR3 extends over 18 amino acids. CDR3 amino acids: CASSVYWGDSASTDTQYF. The DNA of the CDR3 is TGTGCCAGCAGCGTATATTGGGGGGATTCGGCTAGCACAGATACGCAGTATTTT.

This chain uses TRBV15 with TRBJ1-5; no reliable D call. CDR3 length: 19 amino acids. Deletions cut 0 bases from V and 0 bases from J, with 18 bases between. CDR1 and CDR2 from the germline V gene are LNHNV and YYDKDF (reference sequence). CDR3 loop: CATSRDWTQKPYSNQPQHF. CDR3 coding DNA: TGTGCCACCAGCAGAGATTGGACCCAAAAACCTTATAGCAATCAGCCCCAGCATTTT.

The chain has TRBV19 and TRBJ2-5; 8 nucleotides match TRBD1. Per germline, CDR1 LNHDA and CDR2 SQIVND (reference sequence). The CDR3 loop spans 15 amino acids. V lost 6 bases, J lost 4 bases, and 10 bases stayed unmatched. Here the CDR3 DNA reads TGTGCCAGTAGCCCGCCCAGACAGGGGTTAGAGACCCAGTACTTC. Translated, it gives CASSPPRQGLETQYF.

J is TRBJ1-6 and V is TRBV10-3; 7 nucleotides align to TRBD1. The CDR3 is 15 residues long. CDR1 and CDR2 from the germline V gene are ENHRY and SYGVKD. V lost 0 bases and J lost 7; bases outside the gene matches: 3. Written as DNA, the CDR3 is TGTGCCATCAGTGAGTCGGGACAGACGAATTCACCCCTCCACTTT. Its protein is CAISESGQTNSPLHF.

The V call is TRBV5-4, the J call TRBJ2-5; D gene uncertain. The CDR3 length is 13 residues. From germline, CDR1 is SGHNT and CDR2 YYREEE (reference sequence). The V end was cut by 4 bases, the J end by 5 bases, with 12 bases between. The CDR3 DNA reads as TGTGCCAGCAGCGAAGGTCGCGAGGAGACCCAGTACTTC. It codes for CASSEGREETQYF.

This chain uses TRBV5-6 with TRBJ1-1, with D unresolved. The germline CDR1 and CDR2 sequences are SGHDT and YYEEEE. The V end lost 4 bases, the J end lost 1 base, and 5 bases lay between the germline ends. The CDR3 loop spans 12 amino acids. CDR3 amino acids: CASSRTNTEAFF. CDR3 nucleotides: TGTGCCAGCAGCCGCACGAACACTGAAGCTTTCTTT.

The chain recombines TRBV11-1 with TRBJ2-1; 8 bases fit TRBD2. The germline V gene has CDR1 SGHAT and CDR2 FQDESV (reference sequence). Trimming cost V 2 bases and J 6 bases; bases outside gene matches: 3. There are 14 residues in the CDR3. In DNA, the CDR3 is TGTGCCAGCAGCTTATTAGCGGGGACCAATGAGCAGTTCTTC. Amino acids: CASSLLAGTNEQFF.

The genes are TRBV7-9 and TRBJ2-7; TRBD2 matches 13 bases. The CDR3 runs 16 residues. Germline CDR1 and CDR2: SEHNR and FQNEAQ (reference sequence). J was trimmed by 2 bases and V by 7 bases; bases with no gene match: 8. In DNA, the CDR3 is TGTGCCAGCAACGATGGAACTAGCGGGGGGGCCTACGAGCAGTACTTC. Its protein is CASNDGTSGGAYEQYF.

This rearrangement joins TRBV19 to TRBJ1-6; no firm D call. The CDR3 loop spans 15 amino acids. Germline lookup yields CDR1 LNHDA and CDR2 SQIVND (reference sequence). V was clipped by 4 bases and J by 0 bases, with 7 bases between them. In DNA form, the CDR3 reads TGTGCCAGTAGTACCCAACGCTCCTATAATTCACCCCTCCACTTT. It encodes CASSTQRSYNSPLHF.

V and J are TRBV2 and TRBJ1-3, with TRBD1 as a possible D gene (6 bases). The CDR3 extends over 13 amino acids. Germline loops: CDR1 SNHLY, CDR2 FYNNEI. V lost 6 bases, J lost 2 bases, and 8 bases lay in between. The CDR3 region is CASRKGAGNTIYF. Here the CDR3 DNA reads TGTGCCAGCAGGAAGGGGGCTGGAAACACCATATATTTT. Combining the CDR3 with reference TRBV2 and TRBJ1-3 gives the whole variable domain EPEVTQTPSHQVTQMGQEVILRCVPISNHLYFYWYRQILGQKVEFLVSFYNNEISEKSEIFDDQFSVERPDGSNFTLKIRSTKLEDSAMYFCASRKGAGNTIYFGEGSWLTVV.

J is TRBJ1-4 and V is TRBV27, with D perhaps matching TRBD1 (5 bases). From germline, CDR1 is MNHEY and CDR2 SMNVEV (reference sequence). The CDR3 sequence is 16 residues long. V lost 2 bases, J lost 4 bases, and 14 bases lay in between. Written as DNA, the CDR3 is TGTGCCAGCAGTTTAGTTTCGGCAGGGTATAATGAAAAACTGTTTTTT. Translating it yields CASSLVSAGYNEKLFF.